This TCR beta chain was sequenced in a study of CD8 T cells in Susac syndrome. General study results and limits: Within total CD8+ repertoires, approximately 15 Susac-specific public clones were found, and within CD8+ TEMRA repertoires, 4 or 5.

Random hexamers primed reverse transcription of about 0.5 to 1 ug RNA. MiXCR was run by TCRdb on the immunoSEQ multiplex PCR reads, yielding one entry per CDR3 protein. The sample consists of about 140,000 distinct CDR3 sequences, more than 85% of them appearing once. CD8+ and CD4+ blood T cells underwent TCR beta sequencing. As concerns this clonotype: The antigen is undetermined.

What was sequenced was CD8+ T cells from PBMCs. The origin of this receptor is a human donor with Susac syndrome.

The CDR3 loop is CASSYRGTLGNEQFF. CDR3 bases: TGTGCCAGCAGCTACCGGGGGACGCTTGGCAATGAGCAGTTCTTC. The V call is TRBV11-2, the J call TRBJ2-1; the D gene is possibly TRBD2 (6 bases). CDR1 and CDR2 (germline): SGHAT, FQNNGV. The length of the CDR3 is 15 residues. The V end was cut by 4 bases, the J end by 6 bases, with 16 bases between.